The sequence of this T cell receptor (beta chain) was determined in a study of cytomegalovirus exposure and HLA in healthy donors. Looking at the study overall: Prior work identified 95 million to 120 million unique TCR beta sequences in around 170 million T cells. Study-level points and caveats: As confirmed in vitro, a few CMV-associated chains were specific for CMV antigens. The classifier reportedly diagnosed cytomegalovirus status with high sensitivity and specificity. Immune exposure information comprised only CMV serostatus.

Remarks on this clone: As yet, its antigen is unknown.

The PCR contained 60 Vbeta and 13 Jbeta primers. Profiled with immunoSEQ multiplex PCR; TCRdb holds only in-frame clones, not every one. This sample has around 150,000 clones, with around 76% found just once. The TCR sequence derives from a female donor in good health and CMV-seronegative. The sequencing input was PBMCs.

For the CDR3, the DNA is TGTGCCAGCAGCGTGGAGCAGGGGCTTTATTTCTACGAGCAGTACTTC. Protein: CASSVEQGLYFYEQYF. The chain has TRBV5-5 and TRBJ2-7; the D gene is possibly TRBD1 (6 bases). CDR1 is SGHKS, CDR2 YYEKEE, per germline (reference sequence). CDR3 length: 16 amino acids. Deletions cut 4 bases from V and 3 bases from J, with 20 bases between.